This T cell receptor beta chain was captured by sequencing in a study of Graves' ophthalmopathy and Graves' hyperthyroidism. Notes on the study in general: Most expanded clonotypes from thyroid (those above 0.001 frequency) were also found in blood.

This clonotype was seen repeatedly, ten times or more. Its antigen is unknown. TCR beta CDR3 amplification used RNA transcripts. In the first round, RT-PCR was carried out with HTBI primers, and a multiplex PCR formed the second round. Using its own MiXCR run on the multiplex PCR reads, TCRdb lists one record per CDR3 protein. The table shows roughly 500,000 distinct CDR3 sequences, with approximately 15% occurring only once. Thyroid ultrasound, orbital computed tomography, TRAb, serum thyroxine and clinical symptoms formed the basis of diagnosis. The source of the PBMCs was approximately 9.5 ml of fresh peripheral blood. Trimming left V 2 bases short and J 6 bases short, with 8 bases between. The CDR3 spans 12 residues. CDR1 is SEHNR, CDR2 FQNEAQ, per germline (reference sequence).

The sample comprised blood. The chain combines TRBV7-9 with TRBJ2-7; no clear D. The source is a woman in her twenties or thirties with Graves' ophthalmopathy. CDR3 protein: CASSLTMLEQYF. The CDR3 DNA reads TGTGCCAGCAGCTTAACCATGCTCGAGCAGTACTTC.